The entry below gives a single T cell receptor beta chain sequence along with its context. These data come from a study of blood T cells in healthy people across ages. The donors, healthy Caucasians from Russia, were aged roughly 6 to 100. This CDR3 has 20 residues. J gave up 0 bases and V 0 bases, and 13 bases lay outside the gene matches. The germline CDR1 and CDR2 sequences are SGHTA and FQGNSA. Through a sample-barcoded 5' primer and a J-beta primer mix, a second PCR was run for roughly 7 to 12 cycles. One entry per CDR3 protein results from TCRdb running MiXCR on the 5' RACE reads. The table lists approximately 960,000 distinct CDR3 sequences, about 27% of them singletons. The same data also went into a second study, on T cells of mothers and their children.

The V and J genes are TRBV7-2 and TRBJ2-5, with TRBD2 matching 10 bases. The specimen was blood. The receptor was derived from a woman aged 40 to 50 in good health. CDR3: CASSLAVASGGPKYQETQYF. DNA of the CDR3: TGTGCCAGCAGCTTAGCGGTGGCTAGCGGGGGCCCTAAGTACCAAGAGACCCAGTACTTC.